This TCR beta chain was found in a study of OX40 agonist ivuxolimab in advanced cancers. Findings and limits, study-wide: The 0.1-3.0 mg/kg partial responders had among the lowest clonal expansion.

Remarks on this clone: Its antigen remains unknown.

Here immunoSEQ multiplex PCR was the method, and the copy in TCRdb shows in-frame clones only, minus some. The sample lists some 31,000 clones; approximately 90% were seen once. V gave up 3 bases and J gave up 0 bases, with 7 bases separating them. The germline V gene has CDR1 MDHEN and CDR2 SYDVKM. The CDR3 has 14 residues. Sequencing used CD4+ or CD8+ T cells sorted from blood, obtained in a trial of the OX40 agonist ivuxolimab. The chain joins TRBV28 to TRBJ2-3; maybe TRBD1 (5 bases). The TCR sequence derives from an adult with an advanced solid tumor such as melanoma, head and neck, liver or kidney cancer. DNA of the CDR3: TGTGCCAGCAGTTTGACAGCTAGCACAGATACGCAGTATTTT. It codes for CASSLTASTDTQYF.